This T cell receptor beta chain was captured in a study of CD8 T cells in ankylosing spondylitis (dated by TCRdb to 2015 to 2018). Background for the entire study: The study set out to find disease-linked TCR variants by profiling T cell receptor beta repertoires in ankylosing spondylitis patients and healthy donors. Peripheral blood was sampled, and synovial fluid was also collected from ankylosing spondylitis patients. The whole study cohort included 108 healthy donors and 20 to 25 ankylosing spondylitis patients.

Paper-wide results and their limitations: The disease-linked clones were reported to be significantly enriched in matched synovial fluid samples from ankylosing spondylitis patients. A TCR beta motif of roughly 8 highly homologous amino acid variants appeared characteristic of blood from ankylosing spondylitis patients. The disease-linked clones showed a CD8+ phenotype and occurred at relatively low frequencies in peripheral blood. Some TCR beta motif variants had previously been reported in synovial fluid and blood of reactive arthritis patients, which suggested common disease-initiation mechanisms.

Including cysteine and phenylalanine, the CDR3 has 12 amino acids. Only the CDR3 region is kept as DNA, spanning 36 bases read in frame from base 1. Per the germline V gene, SQVTM is the CDR1 and ANQGSEA is the CDR2. At the junction V is shortened by 4 bases and J by 11 bases; bases outside the gene matches: 4. Sequenced using an Illumina HiSeq 2500. Quantitative 5'-RACE with molecular barcodes was used to prepare TCR beta libraries. From the authors' description of their analysis: A new computational method based on a probabilistic model of VDJ rearrangement was used to identify disease-linked TCR variants. TCRdb trimmed public reads at Q25 via fastp, called clones via MiXCR and kept in-frame beta chains. Rows matching on CDR3 protein sequence are summarized as one entry with the most common DNA and genes. What appears here as the V and J calls and clone size reflects TCRdb's work, not the paper's. Across this sample there are around 430,000 distinct CDR3 sequences, with approximately 17% seen only once. Of the sample, over 0.9% falls within the top ten clones.

This clonotype was seen ten or more times. Which antigen it targets is not known. No base quality information exists; no much larger clone differs at one position. The receptor was derived from a male donor with ankylosing spondylitis. The rearranged chain carries TRBV29-1 and TRBJ2-3; the junction holds 12 bases that match TRBD1. The sample taken for sequencing was blood, either unsorted or a sorted T cell fraction (not recorded which). This receptor carries the CDR3 CSVGDRGRLQYF. At the DNA level, the sequence is TGCAGCGTTGGGGACAGGGGGCGGTTGCAGTATTTT.